This entry lists 15 T cell receptor beta chains sequenced from one sample in a study of cytomegalovirus exposure and HLA in healthy donors. The study ran its PCR with 60 Vbeta and 13 Jbeta primers. The method was immunoSEQ multiplex PCR; TCRdb's version includes in-frame clones alone and lacks a portion of them. This sample has 150,000 to 200,000 clones, with around 86% found just once. The sample taken for sequencing was PBMCs. All receptors derive from a woman aged 18-35 years in good health and CMV-seronegative.

CDR3 region: CASSQDRTGGTASVSTDTQYF. Here the CDR3 DNA reads TGTGCCAGCAGCCAAGACCGAACCGGGGGGACTGCGAGCGTAAGCACAGATACGCAGTATTTT. The genes are TRBV4-2 and TRBJ2-3, with 7 bases that match TRBD2. Germline V gene sequence: CDR1 LGHNA, CDR2 YNFKEQ. V shed 0 bases and J 0 bases; nucleotides not matched to a gene: 18. The CDR3 sequence is 21 residues long.

V and J are TRBV7-2 and TRBJ1-2; D gene uncertain. V was shortened by 1 base and J by 8 bases, with 23 bases between the two germline ends. The germline V gene has CDR1 SGHTA and CDR2 FQGNSA. The CDR3 extends over 17 amino acids. The CDR3 region is CASSLVSEAVQSKGYTF. CDR3 nucleotides: TGTGCCAGCAGCTTAGTTAGTGAAGCGGTCCAATCTAAGGGCTACACCTTC.

The gene calls are TRBV30 and TRBJ1-4, with TRBD1 matching 7 bases. CDR3 length equals 14 residues. Per the germline V gene, CDR1 is GTSNPN and CDR2 is SVGIG (reference sequence). V trimming: 5 bases; J trimming: 1 base; junction bases outside the gene matches: 4. CDR3 coding DNA: TGTGCCTGGCAACAGGGGATAACTAATGAAAAACTGTTTTTT. Its translation: CAWQQGITNEKLFF.

Worth noting for this clone: A read error may account for a junction end that differs from germline. This chain links TRBV7-9 with TRBJ1-2; perhaps TRBD1 as D (5 bases). Germline values: CDR1 SEHNR, CDR2 FQNEAQ (reference sequence). The CDR3 is 13 residues long. CDR3 protein: CSSSLGQAHGYTF. The CDR3 region has the DNA TGTTCCAGCAGCTTGGGGCAGGCCCATGGCTACACCTTC.

The chain has TRBV10-3 and TRBJ1-4; 7 bases agree with TRBD1. V trimming: 0 bases; J trimming: 8 bases; junction bases outside the gene matches: 12. CDR1 and CDR2 (germline): ENHRY, SYGVKD. The CDR3 is 17 amino acids. The CDR3 nucleotides are TGTGCCATCAGTGAGTCGCGTAGGGGGCGAATTCGGGAAAAACTGTTTTTT. Its translation is CAISESRRGRIREKLFF.

The chain is built from TRBV5-6 and TRBJ2-2; TRBD1 matches 9 bases. This CDR3 is 15 amino acids long. CDR1 is SGHDT, CDR2 YYEEEE, per germline. V shed 3 bases and J 4 bases; nucleotides not matched to a gene: 4. CDR3: CASSSGTGSTGELFF. The CDR3 DNA reads as TGTGCCAGCAGCTCCGGGACAGGGAGCACCGGGGAGCTGTTTTTT.

This rearrangement joins TRBV4-2 to TRBJ2-5, with a tentative D call TRBD1 (7 bases). The end of the DNA aligns better with TRBJ2-7, so the J call may be wrong. Germline CDR1 and CDR2: LGHNA and YNFKEQ. The CDR3 is 16 amino acids. The CDR3 loop is CASSHPGGTGSYEQYF. In nucleotides, the CDR3 is TGTGCCAGCAGCCATCCAGGGGGGACGGGGTCCTACGAGCAGTACTTC.

In DNA form, the CDR3 reads TGTGCCTGGAATCCCGCCGGGACAGGGGCTGCTTTCTTT. Protein: CAWNPAGTGAAFF. The chain joins TRBV30 to TRBJ1-1, with 10 bases that match TRBD1. CDR3 length: 13 residues. In germline, CDR1 is GTSNPN, CDR2 SVGIG (reference sequence). J lost 11 bases, V lost 4 bases, and 10 bases had no gene match.

The rearrangement uses TRBV7-2 and TRBJ2-7, with D possibly matching TRBD2 (5 bases). V was cut by 5 bases and J by 2 bases, with 13 bases left in between. Germline loops: CDR1 SGHTA, CDR2 FQGNSA. The CDR3 consists of 14 residues. The CDR3 DNA reads TGTGCCAGCAGCGAAAGTGGGCGGGCCTACGAGCAGTACTTC. This sequence encodes CASSESGRAYEQYF.

V gene TRBV4-1 combines with J gene TRBJ2-7, with 8 bases fitting TRBD2. Germline V lookup: CDR1 MGHRA, CDR2 YSYEKL. The V and J ends lost 4 bases and 1 base, in that order; junction bases with no gene match: 24. This CDR3 is 21 amino acids long. CDR3 protein: CASSPPGGQGKGPGASYEQYF. CDR3 in DNA: TGCGCCAGCAGCCCCCCGGGGGGGCAAGGCAAGGGTCCGGGAGCGTCCTACGAGCAGTACTTC.

This clone appeared a single time. This sequence joins TRBV11-1 and TRBJ2-2; D is perhaps TRBD2 (5 bases). The CDR3 runs 17 residues. Germline V gives CDR1 SGHAT, CDR2 FQDESV (reference sequence). Trimming left V 0 bases short and J 1 base short, with 12 bases between. The CDR3 is CASSLARERVNTGELFF. The CDR3 DNA reads TGTGCCAGCAGCTTAGCCCGGGAAAGAGTGAACACCGGGGAGCTGTTTTTT. Based on the CDR3 plus reference TRBV11-1 and TRBJ2-2, the full variable domain is EAEVAQSPRYKITEKSQAVAFWCDPISGHATLYWYRQILGQGPELLVQFQDESVVDDSQLPKDRFSAERLKGVDSTLKIQPAELGDSAMYLCASSLARERVNTGELFFGEGSRLTVL.

A single count supports this clone. Its ends do not fully match the called genes, so a read error is possible. The rearrangement joins TRBV27 to TRBJ1-1; no firm D call. CDR3 length: 13 residues. Germline values: CDR1 MNHEY, CDR2 SMNVEV (reference sequence). The CDR3 DNA reads as TGTGCCAGCAGTTCCCTTTCTCACACGGAAGCTTTCTTT. Its protein product is CASSSLSHTEAFF.

The chain combines TRBV6-4 with TRBJ2-2; 10 bases match TRBD1. Unmatched junction bases numbered 4, after V lost 6 bases and J lost 3 bases. The CDR3 runs 15 residues. Germline lookup yields CDR1 MRHNA and CDR2 SNTAGT. The CDR3 spells CASSSGQGDTGELFF. DNA for the CDR3: TGTGCCAGCAGCAGTGGACAGGGGGACACCGGGGAGCTGTTTTTT.

The chain recombines TRBV6-6 with TRBJ2-5, with TRBD1 as a possible D gene (5 bases). Between the trimmed V and J ends, which lost 4 bases and 2 bases, there was a span of 8 bases. This CDR3 has 13 amino acids. Germline V lookup: CDR1 MNHNY, CDR2 SVGAGI (reference sequence). DNA of the CDR3: TGTGCCAGCAGTTTTTGGACACAAGAGACCCAGTACTTC. Protein sequence: CASSFWTQETQYF.

This clone appeared a few times. The CDR3 is CAWRLNWAKNIQYF. CDR3 nucleotides: TGTGCCTGGAGACTAAACTGGGCCAAAAACATTCAGTACTTC. The chain employs TRBV30 and TRBJ2-4; no clear D gene. The CDR3 sequence is 14 residues long. V was pared by 3 bases and J by 1 base, with 10 bases between. Germline V lookup: CDR1 GTSNPN, CDR2 SVGIG (reference sequence).